The 23 T cell receptor beta chains reported below all come from one sample, sequenced in a study of regulatory T cells in long-lasting Graves disease. This sample's time point: persistent/refractory GD, antithyroid drugs over 5 years with positive TRAb. PBMCs were the source of the RNA used for TCR sequencing. With iRepertoire HTBI primers and Arm-PCR of CDR3 regions, TCR beta libraries were built. A single record per CDR3 protein comes from TCRdb applying MiXCR to the multiplex PCR reads. The data contain a few hundred thousand distinct CDR3 sequences, 23% of them singletons. This specimen consisted of peripheral blood mononuclear cells (PBMCs), obtained when the disease was refractory, from a patient treated with antithyroid drugs. The receptors were sampled from a female donor with Graves disease.

This clonotype has just a few counts. CDR3 nucleotides: TGCAGTGCTAGAGAGTTGACTATACGGGAGACCCAGTACTTC. Amino acid sequence: CSARELTIRETQYF. This chain links TRBV20-1 with TRBJ2-5; TRBD2 is a possible D gene (5 bases). This CDR3 is 14 amino acids long. Germline V gives CDR1 DFQATT, CDR2 SNEGSKA (reference sequence). With 0 bases removed from V and 5 bases from J, the gap between germline ends came to 13 bases.

This clonotype was observed a handful of times. This chain joins TRBV5-1 and TRBJ2-1; 9 bases fit TRBD2. The CDR3 loop spans 14 amino acids. Trimming took 5 bases from V and 7 from J; bases not matched to a gene: 7. Germline V gives CDR1 SGHRS, CDR2 YFSETQ. In DNA, the CDR3 is TGCGCCAGCAGTCAGCTAGCGGGATGGAATGAGCAGTTCTTC. It translates to CASSQLAGWNEQFF. The whole variable domain, filled in from reference TRBV5-1 and TRBJ2-1, reads KAGVTQTPRYLIKTRGQQVTLSCSPISGHRSVSWYQQTPGQGLQFLFEYFSETQRNKGNFPGRFSGRQFSNSRSEMNVSTLELGDSALYLCASSQLAGWNEQFFGPGTRLTVL.

This clonotype showed up many times. The chain has TRBV11-2 and TRBJ1-2; D is perhaps TRBD1 (5 bases). The CDR3 sequence is 14 residues long. Germline V lookup: CDR1 SGHAT, CDR2 FQNNGV. Deletions cut 1 base from V and 8 bases from J, with 14 bases between. The CDR3 DNA reads TGTGCCAGCAGCTTAGGGGACGCAAGTGGGGGCTACACCTTC. Its protein product is CASSLGDASGGYTF.

V usage is TRBV7-2 and J usage is TRBJ1-6; perhaps TRBD1 as D (5 bases). Trimming removed 2 bases at V and 9 bases at J, with 17 bases between. The germline gives CDR1 SGHTA, CDR2 FQGNSA. The CDR3 sequence is 16 residues long. The CDR3 DNA is TGTGCCAGCAGCTTAAGGGCTGGGGCACGTGGTTCACCCCTCCACTTT. Residues: CASSLRAGARGSPLHF.

This clonotype has only a few counts. The chain recombines TRBV24-1 with TRBJ2-4; unclear D gene. The germline CDR1 and CDR2 sequences are KGHDR and SFDVKD. V was pared by 2 bases and J by 7 bases, with 14 bases between. CDR3 size: 15 residues. As DNA, the CDR3 is TGTGCCACCAGTGATTCAAGAAGGGCTGGGAACATTCAGTACTTC. Protein: CATSDSRRAGNIQYF.

The chain has TRBV5-4 and TRBJ2-2; 8 bases are a match to TRBD1. Germline V gene data show CDR1 as SGHNT and CDR2 as YYREEE (reference sequence). The CDR3 is 12 residues long. The CDR3 sequence is CVQGVGTGELFF. CDR3 in DNA: TGTGTACAGGGGGTTGGCACCGGGGAGCTGTTTTTT.

This chain connects TRBV11-2 to TRBJ1-1; D is possibly TRBD1 (5 bases). The germline V gene encodes CDR1 SGHAT and CDR2 FQNNGV. V lost 6 bases to trimming and J lost 4 bases, with 18 bases between them. The length of the CDR3 is 15 residues. CDR3 sequence (DNA): TGTGCCAGCAGATCGCAGGGCCGTGGTGGCACTGAAGCTTTCTTT. Translating it yields CASRSQGRGGTEAFF. The whole variable domain, filled in from reference TRBV11-2 and TRBJ1-1, reads EAGVAQSPRYKIIEKRQSVAFWCNPISGHATLYWYQQILGQGPKLLIQFQNNGVVDDSQLPKDRFSAERLKGVDSTLKIQPAKLEDSAVYLCASRSQGRGGTEAFFGQGTRLTVV.

This clonotype was found a few times. The rearrangement joins TRBV10-3 to TRBJ2-5; D remains ambiguous. The CDR3 has 12 residues. Germline-derived CDR1 and CDR2 are ENHRY and SYGVKD. V was shortened by 6 bases and J by 2 bases, with 7 bases between the two germline ends. In DNA, the CDR3 is TGTGCCATCAGCGCAGAACAAGAGACCCAGTACTTC. This translates into CAISAEQETQYF.

This clonotype was observed many times. The rearrangement uses TRBV7-2 and TRBJ1-6; D may be TRBD1 (6 bases). CDR3 size: 12 residues. The germline gives CDR1 SGHTA, CDR2 FQGNSA. Trimming left V 5 bases short and J 9 bases short, with 8 bases between. The CDR3 sequence: CASSGTPSPLHF. The CDR3 DNA sequence: TGTGCCAGCAGCGGGACACCTTCACCCCTCCACTTT.

The chain uses TRBV3-2 and TRBJ1-2. TRBV3-2 is classified as a pseudogene. CDR3 length equals 16 residues. The CDR3 region is CASSQDRLHSGDGYTF. CDR3 nucleotides: TGTGCCAGCAGCCAAGATAGGTTACACTCTGGGGATGGCTACACCTTC.

This rearrangement joins TRBV19 to TRBJ1-2, with TRBD1 matching over 8 bases. CDR3 length equals 15 residues. V lost 5 bases to trimming and J lost 8 bases; unmatched junction nucleotides: 13. CDR1 LNHDA and CDR2 SQIVND come from the germline V gene (reference sequence). In DNA, the CDR3 is TGTGCCAGTAGTTCTAACCCGACAGGGGTTGGGGGCTACACCTTC. It encodes CASSSNPTGVGGYTF.

Many counts were recorded for this clonotype. This chain links TRBV2 with TRBJ1-2; 9 positions match TRBD1. Germline values: CDR1 SNHLY, CDR2 FYNNEI. This CDR3 spans 14 amino acids. V gave up 6 bases and J gave up 5 bases; unmatched junction bases: 7. CDR3 in DNA: TGTGCCAGCAGACGGACAGGGGATTTATATGGCTACACCTTC. Amino acid sequence: CASRRTGDLYGYTF.

This clonotype appeared a few times. The chain has TRBV29-1 and TRBJ2-7, with D tentatively TRBD1 or TRBD2 (6 bases each). The CDR3 loop spans 13 amino acids. V lost 3 bases to trimming and J lost 3 bases, with 12 bases between them. CDR1 SQVTM and CDR2 ANQGSEA come from the germline V gene. For the CDR3, the DNA is TGCAGCGTTGAGGGGGGCACCTACTACGAGCAGTACTTC. Protein: CSVEGGTYYEQYF.

Many counts were recorded for this clonotype. V usage is TRBV11-2 and J usage is TRBJ2-7; D is ambiguous. Trimming pared 3 bases from V and 2 bases from J, leaving 8 bases between. The CDR3 loop spans 13 amino acids. Germline-derived CDR1 and CDR2 are SGHAT and FQNNGV. The CDR3 here is CASSFPATYEQYF. The CDR3 nucleotides are TGTGCCAGCAGCTTTCCTGCCACCTACGAGCAGTACTTC.

The chain combines TRBV5-1 with TRBJ1-6; D gene unclear. This CDR3 has 14 residues. Germline V gives CDR1 SGHRS, CDR2 YFSETQ. Trimming stripped 2 bases from V and 8 bases from J, with 11 bases between. This chain's CDR3 is CASSFPGADSPLHF. In DNA, the CDR3 is TGCGCCAGCAGCTTTCCGGGAGCAGATTCACCCCTCCACTTT. Filled out from reference TRBV5-1 and TRBJ1-6, the complete variable domain reads KAGVTQTPRYLIKTRGQQVTLSCSPISGHRSVSWYQQTPGQGLQFLFEYFSETQRNKGNFPGRFSGRQFSNSRSEMNVSTLELGDSALYLCASSFPGADSPLHFGNGTRLTVT.

This clonotype was seen a single time. The chain links TRBV2 to TRBJ2-5; the match to TRBD1 covers 9 bases. The CDR3 is made up of 15 amino acids. Germline V lookup: CDR1 SNHLY, CDR2 FYNNEI. The ends lost 6 bases at V and 5 bases at J; junction bases unmatched: 10. As DNA, the CDR3 is TGTGCCAGCAGCTCCGGGACAGGGAAGGCGGAGACCCAGTACTTC. Protein: CASSSGTGKAETQYF. The full variable domain, with the rest looked up from reference TRBV2 and TRBJ2-5, is EPEVTQTPSHQVTQMGQEVILRCVPISNHLYFYWYRQILGQKVEFLVSFYNNEISEKSEIFDDQFSVERPDGSNFTLKIRSTKLEDSAMYFCASSSGTGKAETQYFGPGTRLLVL.

This clonotype was picked up many times. J is TRBJ2-2 and V is TRBV2; 8 bases are a match to TRBD2. The V gene's germline CDR1 is SNHLY and CDR2 FYNNEI. Trimming at V came to 6 bases and at J to 6 bases, leaving 6 bases not matched to a gene. This CDR3 is built from 14 residues. The CDR3 reads CASSARGLAGELFF. CDR3 DNA: TGTGCCAGCAGCGCCCGGGGACTAGCCGGGGAGCTGTTTTTT.

This clonotype has just a few counts. The genes are TRBV28 and TRBJ2-7; either TRBD1 or TRBD2 may supply D (5 bases each). The germline gives CDR1 MDHEN, CDR2 SYDVKM. The CDR3 spans 14 residues. Between the trimmed V and J ends, which lost 8 bases and 2 bases, there was a span of 16 bases. For the CDR3, the DNA is TGTGCCAGCCGGGGCAGCCGGGGTCCCTACGAGCAGTACTTC. Its translation: CASRGSRGPYEQYF.

V gene TRBV5-6 combines with J gene TRBJ2-7, with 9 positions matching TRBD1. CDR1 is SGHDT and CDR2 is YYEEEE in the germline V gene. The CDR3 totals 21 residues. The V segment lost 4 bases and the J segment 2 bases; nucleotides outside the gene matches: 25. The DNA for the CDR3 is TGTGCCAGCAGCGCCACAGGGGGCAGATGGCTAGTAGAAGTTGGACCCTACGAGCAGTACTTC. Protein product: CASSATGGRWLVEVGPYEQYF.

The V gene is TRBV12-3 or TRBV12-4, the J gene TRBJ2-7, with 7 bases fitting TRBD1. With 4 bases clipped from V and 3 bases from J, the junction kept 15 bases outside the gene matches. CDR3 length equals 17 residues. The CDR3 DNA is TGTGCCAGCAGTTACCGACCGACAGGGAAGTTCAGCTACGAGCAGTACTTC. It is translated as CASSYRPTGKFSYEQYF.

This clonotype was picked up many times. The V and J genes are TRBV11-2 and TRBJ2-7; weak D call: TRBD2 (6 bases). This CDR3 has 14 amino acids. The V end lost 3 bases, the J end lost 3 bases, and 12 bases lay between the germline ends. Germline CDR1 is SGHAT and CDR2 is FQNNGV. This CDR3 reads CASSFSGDVYEQYF. DNA for the CDR3: TGTGCCAGCAGCTTTAGCGGAGATGTCTACGAGCAGTACTTC.

The V gene is TRBV29-1, the J gene TRBJ2-3; D gene ambiguous. The germline gives CDR1 SQVTM, CDR2 ANQGSEA. This CDR3 spans 14 amino acids. Trimming left V 4 bases short and J 9 bases short, with 20 bases between. Here the CDR3 reads CSVGQPPTHHTQYF. For the CDR3, the DNA is TGCAGCGTTGGTCAACCACCTACGCATCACACGCAGTATTTT.

The chain combines TRBV20-1 with TRBJ2-5, with a tentative D call TRBD1 (5 bases). Germline V gene sequence: CDR1 DFQATT, CDR2 SNEGSKA (reference sequence). CDR3 size: 14 residues. Deletions cut 3 bases from V and 4 bases from J, with 15 bases between. The CDR3 is CSARIQGYSETQYF. CDR3 DNA sequence: TGCAGTGCTAGGATCCAGGGTTATTCAGAGACCCAGTACTTC.